This T cell receptor (beta chain) was retrieved from a study of OX40 agonist ivuxolimab in advanced cancers. Regarding the study in general: Ivuxolimab, which targeted the costimulatory receptor OX40 (CD134), was an agonistic, fully human IgG2 monoclonal antibody. In the dose-escalation cohort, approximately 80% of patients were male, and the mean age was roughly 60 years with a range of roughly 23 to 79. Among the roughly 50 dose-escalation patients, about 20 had hepatocellular carcinoma, about 15 melanoma, 9 renal cell carcinoma and 9 head and neck cancer. Intravenous ivuxolimab was administered to patients every 2 weeks at six dose levels: 0.01, 0.1, 0.3, 1.5, 3 and 10 mg/kg. Patients were allowed to have had prior anti-PD-1, anti-PD-L1 or anti-CTLA-4 therapy, and more than 30% of the dose-escalation patients had previously received checkpoint inhibitors. The paper covers the monotherapy dose-escalation part of the phase I ivuxolimab trial, which included N = 52 patients. Three dose-escalation patients achieved partial responses, one with hepatocellular carcinoma and two with cutaneous melanoma. The purpose of peripheral TCRbeta sequencing was to test whether ivuxolimab changed TCR sequence diversity and led to clonal T-cell expansion.

The trial excluded patients who had a history of autoimmune disease or were on systemic immunosuppression. Peripheral blood for TCR sequencing was collected from all dose cohorts at baseline, on cycle 4 day 1, and on cycle 7 day 1. Samples were obtained from an open-label, multicenter, first-in-human phase I dose-escalation trial of ivuxolimab. Adults with locally advanced or metastatic melanoma, renal cell, hepatocellular, or head and neck squamous cell carcinoma were enrolled in the trial. Before TCR sequencing, CD4+ T cells and CD8+ T cells were sorted from peripheral blood as separate populations. A distance of 12 bases separates the germline ends of V and J, which lose 2 bases and 4 bases respectively. Including the terminal cysteine and phenylalanine, the CDR3 comprises 14 residues. The entry retains the CDR3 DNA only, 42 bases that are in frame from base 1. Per the germline V gene (reference sequence), MNHEY is the CDR1 and SMNVEV is the CDR2.

Concerning this clone itself: What antigen it recognizes has not been identified. Per-nucleotide qualities are absent, and no much larger clonotype sits a single base away.

Genomic DNA was extracted from sorted cells for sequencing of the TCRbeta CDR3 region. The immunoSEQ Assay was used to sequence the TCRbeta CDR3 regions. TCRdb's version of the immuneACCESS table is confined to in-frame rearrangements and falls short of the full clone set. An unresolved V gene accounts for under half of the shortfall where checked; the remainder is of unknown origin. A total of 50,000 to 60,000 clones appear in this sample, roughly nine tenths of them only once. The ten largest clones add up to 3.5% to 4.5% of the sample. The full study reports these points: Low levels of normalized T-cell clonal expansion were also seen in some patients who did not respond. After ivuxolimab, expanded clones were on average more numerous among CD8+ T cells than among CD4+ T cells. Which antigens the clonally expanded peripheral T cells were specific for was not determined. At doses of 0.1 to 3.0 mg/kg, clonal expansion of both CD4+ and CD8+ blood T cells was observed from baseline to week 6. In the 0.1-3.0 mg/kg groups, partial responders had among the lowest normalized peripheral clonal expansion, particularly in CD8+ T cells.

This TCR was recovered from an adult with an advanced solid tumor such as melanoma, head and neck, liver or kidney cancer. This sample comprised CD4+ or CD8+ T cells sorted from blood, obtained in a trial of the OX40 agonist ivuxolimab. The sequence links TRBV27 to TRBJ2-7; no D gene call is confident. This receptor has the CDR3 CASSLRYSTYEQYF. The nucleotides read TGTGCCAGCAGTTTAAGGTACAGTACGTACGAGCAGTACTTC.